The source of this T cell receptor beta chain is a study of blood T cells in healthy people across ages. The overall study: Template switching caught about one barcoded beta molecule for each two T cells.

Note on this clonotype: The junction departs from the called germline gene at one end, perhaps through a read error.

CDR3 size: 15 residues. In germline, CDR1 is SEHNR, CDR2 FQNEAQ (reference sequence). Sample-barcoded 5' priming and a J-beta primer mix drove a second PCR of roughly 7 to 11 cycles. Each cDNA molecule, via a template-switch adaptor with 12 random nucleotides, was tagged. TCRdb reprocessed the 5' RACE reads via MiXCR and lists one record per CDR3 protein. The sample holds about 720,000 distinct CDR3 sequences, over 20% seen once. The sequence was obtained from a man between 65 and 85 years old in good health. The chain uses TRBV7-9 and TRBJ1-1; maybe TRBD1 (6 bases). Sequencing input: blood. The CDR3 loop reads CSSSLAGGGNTEAFF. CDR3 DNA sequence: TGTTCCAGCAGCTTAGCTGGGGGGGGCAACACTGAAGCTTTCTTT.